The entry below describes one TCR beta chain. CDR3 length: 18 amino acids. Germline trimming cut 4 bases from V and 0 bases from J; bases unmatched to any gene: 11. CDR1 and CDR2 (germline): MNHNS, SASEGT. The data derive from a study of T cell responses to AZD1222 COVID-19 vaccine. Sequencing was performed with immunoSEQ multiplex PCR; in TCRdb, only in-frame clones are kept and a portion is missing. Among 210,000 or so clones listed, about 94% were seen once. The receptor was isolated from an adult who received the MenACWY meningococcal vaccine as a control. The rearrangement uses TRBV6-1 and TRBJ2-1, with TRBD2 matching 8 bases. Specimen: peripheral blood, collected 28 days after the second dose of the MenACWY control vaccine. CDR3 amino acids: CASSARRGEPSSYNEQFF. The CDR3 DNA reads TGTGCCAGCAGTGCCAGGCGGGGGGAGCCTAGCTCCTACAATGAGCAGTTCTTC.